These 10 T cell receptor beta chains originate from one sample sequenced in a study of shared clonotypes between healthy human individuals. The method was immunoSEQ multiplex PCR; TCRdb's version includes in-frame clones alone and lacks a portion of them. The sample has about 1.1 million clones, approximately 75% seen once. The sequenced sample was memory CD4+ T cells from PBMCs. Sample subset: CD45RA-negative fraction. These receptors all stem from a young man in good health. Some clones in this sample may be carry-over from other donors' samples.

This clone was recorded at least ten times. Here the CDR3 DNA reads TGTGCCAGCAGTCAGGGCAGGAAGGGTGGGGCCAACGTCCTGACTTTC. Its translation: CASSQGRKGGANVLTF. This chain connects TRBV6-6 to TRBJ2-6; tentative D call: TRBD1 (5 bases). The germline gives CDR1 MNHNY, CDR2 SVGAGI (reference sequence). The CDR3 has 16 amino acids. V was cut by 5 bases and J by 3 bases, with 14 bases left in between.

V gene TRBV2 combines with J gene TRBJ2-3, with 9 bases matching TRBD1. The CDR3 is 14 amino acids. V dropped 6 bases and J dropped 1; count of bases not matched to a gene: 2. Germline CDR1 and CDR2: SNHLY and FYNNEI. The CDR3 coding sequence is TGTGCCAGCAGCGGGGACAGGGGCACAGATACGCAGTATTTT. Amino acids: CASSGDRGTDTQYF.

This chain connects TRBV7-8 to TRBJ2-5; D possibly matches TRBD1 or TRBD2 (7 bases each). Germline lookup yields CDR1 SGHVS and CDR2 FQNEAQ. CDR3 length equals 17 residues. V lost 4 bases and J 5 bases, leaving 23 bases between the germline ends. The CDR3 bases are TGTGCCAGCAGCTCCCTGCGAGGGCAGGGGGAGGGCGAGACCCAGTACTTC. Amino acids: CASSSLRGQGEGETQYF.

This chain joins TRBV28 and TRBJ2-5; D gene ambiguous. Germline values: CDR1 MDHEN, CDR2 SYDVKM. This CDR3 spans 12 amino acids. Trimming removed 5 bases at V and 5 bases at J, with 9 bases between. The CDR3 nucleotides read TGTGCCAGCAGTACGAAAGAGGAGACCCAGTACTTC. This encodes CASSTKEETQYF.

This chain joins TRBV7-2 and TRBJ2-6; no firm D call. This CDR3 spans 15 amino acids. The V end lost 1 base, the J end lost 2 bases, and 6 bases lay between the germline ends. Germline-derived CDR1 and CDR2 are SGHTA and FQGNSA. The CDR3 here is CASSLGDAGANVLTF. The CDR3 bases are TGTGCCAGCAGCTTAGGGGATGCTGGGGCCAACGTCCTGACTTTC.

The chain links TRBV2 to TRBJ2-3, with D unclear. Trimming removed 6 bases from V and 4 bases from J, with 11 bases in between. Germline V lookup: CDR1 SNHLY, CDR2 FYNNEI. The CDR3 is 13 residues long. The CDR3 DNA reads as TGTGCCAGCAGGCTACCCGGCTCAGATACGCAGTATTTT. Encoded protein: CASRLPGSDTQYF.

The chain recombines TRBV5-6 with TRBJ2-7, with TRBD1 as a possible D gene (6 bases). Trimming took 0 bases from V and 2 from J, leaving 12 bases between them. The CDR3 runs to 15 residues. The germline gives CDR1 SGHDT, CDR2 YYEEEE. The CDR3 reads CASSLVQGPTYEQYF. The CDR3 region has the DNA TGTGCCAGCAGCTTGGTGCAGGGGCCCACCTACGAGCAGTACTTC.

V is TRBV5-4 and J is TRBJ2-6; no reliable D call. V lost 1 base, J lost 4 bases, and 9 bases lay in between. The CDR3 consists of 15 residues. Germline V gene lookup returns CDR1 SGHNT and CDR2 YYREEE (reference sequence). The CDR3 region has the DNA TGTGCCAGCAGCTTGAGAGCCCCAGGGGCCAACGTCCTGACTTTC. Translation: CASSLRAPGANVLTF.

The rearrangement links TRBV7-2 to TRBJ2-3; 8 positions agree with TRBD1. Germline loops: CDR1 SGHTA, CDR2 FQGNSA. The V gene end was trimmed by 4 bases and the J gene end by 3 bases; junction bases not matched to a gene: 9. The CDR3 contains 16 residues. Written as DNA, the CDR3 is TGTGCCAGCAGCTCCACCAGGGGGCTAGGGACAGATACGCAGTATTTT. Protein sequence: CASSSTRGLGTDTQYF.

The gene calls are TRBV7-3 and TRBJ2-7; no definite D call. Trimming left V 5 bases short and J 5 bases short, with 10 bases between. The V gene's germline CDR1 is SGHTA and CDR2 FQGTGA. The CDR3 is 12 amino acids. CDR3 in amino acids: CASSPDGNEQYF. The CDR3 DNA follows: TGTGCCAGCAGCCCCGACGGCAACGAGCAGTACTTC.